One sample yielded the 30 T cell receptor beta chains listed below, sequenced in a study of cytomegalovirus exposure and HLA in healthy donors. The PCR contained 60 Vbeta and 13 Jbeta primers. Clones were read by immunoSEQ multiplex PCR, and TCRdb kept only the in-frame ones, dropping some. The sample holds over 150,000 clones, approximately 85% seen once. What was sequenced was PBMCs. These receptors originate from a girl between 5 and 17 years old in good health and CMV-seropositive.

The rearrangement joins TRBV5-5 to TRBJ1-3; D is undetermined. Germline lookup yields CDR1 SGHKS and CDR2 YYEKEE (reference sequence). The germline V and J ends were trimmed by 6 bases and 0 bases, with 16 bases remaining between them. The CDR3 has 16 residues. The CDR3, as DNA: TGTGCCAGCACCCGCTCGGCGTCGGGCTCTGGAAACACCATATATTTT. It specifies CASTRSASGSGNTIYF. Full variable domain (missing parts from reference TRBV5-5 and TRBJ1-3): DAGVTQSPTHLIKTRGQQVTLRCSPISGHKSVSWYQQVLGQGPQFIFQYYEKEERGRGNFPDRFSARQFPNYSSELNVNALLLGDSALYLCASTRSASGSGNTIYFGEGSWLTVV.

The chain uses TRBV7-2 and TRBJ2-1; 10 bases are a match to TRBD2. Germline CDR1 SGHTA, CDR2 FQGNSA. The V gene end was trimmed by 3 bases and the J gene end by 8 bases; junction bases not matched to a gene: 4. The CDR3 consists of 14 residues. The CDR3 is CASSFSGGSDEQFF. DNA of the CDR3: TGTGCCAGCAGCTTTAGCGGGGGGTCGGATGAGCAGTTCTTC.

The chain carries TRBV27 and TRBJ2-1; TRBD1 might be the D (6 bases). Trimming left V 6 bases short and J 0 bases short, with 15 bases between. Germline values: CDR1 MNHEY, CDR2 SMNVEV (reference sequence). The CDR3 sequence is 16 residues long. CDR3 amino acids: CASSLRGFSSYNEQFF. CDR3 coding DNA: TGTGCCAGCAGCTTAAGGGGGTTTAGCTCCTACAATGAGCAGTTCTTC.

The chain has TRBV27 and TRBJ1-2; 10 bases map to TRBD1. Germline CDR1 reads MNHEY; CDR2 reads SMNVEV (reference sequence). The V segment lost 6 bases and the J segment 3 bases; nucleotides outside the gene matches: 10. The CDR3 runs 16 residues. The CDR3 sequence is CASSSRGQGSHYGYTF. The DNA for the CDR3 is TGTGCCAGCAGCAGCCGGGGACAGGGGTCGCACTATGGCTACACCTTC.

The chain uses TRBV11-2 and TRBJ2-2, with 11 bases lining up with TRBD1. This CDR3 is 18 amino acids long. The trim removed 7 bases at V and 0 bases at J, leaving 10 bases unmatched. The germline V gene has CDR1 SGHAT and CDR2 FQNNGV. The CDR3 sequence: CASTHPRTGGANTGELFF. The CDR3 DNA follows: TGTGCCAGCACCCATCCAAGGACAGGGGGCGCGAACACCGGGGAGCTGTTTTTT.

The CDR3 loop is CASSQEGASGGTDTQYF. The CDR3 DNA reads TGCGCCAGCAGCCAAGAAGGGGCTAGCGGGGGCACAGATACGCAGTATTTT. The gene calls are TRBV4-3 and TRBJ2-3; TRBD2 aligns across 9 bases. The J segment lost 1 base and the V segment lost 0 bases, leaving 5 bases of the junction unmatched. The CDR3 is made up of 17 amino acids. Germline V lookup: CDR1 LGHNA, CDR2 YSLEER.

This chain connects TRBV9 to TRBJ1-3; D might be TRBD1 (6 bases). This CDR3 spans 15 amino acids. CDR1 is SGDLS and CDR2 is YYNGEE in the germline V gene. Trimming pared 3 bases from V and 2 bases from J, leaving 12 bases between. The CDR3: CASSDQQGAGNTIYF. The CDR3, as DNA: TGTGCCAGCAGCGATCAACAGGGTGCTGGAAACACCATATATTTT.

This clone is a singleton in its sample. This sequence joins TRBV5-1 and TRBJ2-3; possibly TRBD1 for D (6 bases). V was trimmed by 3 bases and J by 2 bases, leaving 10 bases between them. CDR3 length equals 14 residues. Germline V gives CDR1 SGHRS, CDR2 YFSETQ. The CDR3 bases are TGCGCCAGCAGCTCATGGACAGCCACAGATACGCAGTATTTT. It encodes CASSSWTATDTQYF.

CDR3 protein: CASEEVGEQFF. The DNA of the CDR3 is TGTGCTAGTGAAGAGGTCGGTGAGCAGTTCTTC. V and J are TRBV12-5 and TRBJ2-1; D remains ambiguous. This CDR3 is built from 11 residues. V was clipped by 7 bases and J by 9 bases, with 10 bases between them. Germline CDR1 reads LGHNT; CDR2 reads FRNRAP.

The chain links TRBV27 to TRBJ2-2; the match to TRBD1 covers 9 bases. J lost 7 bases, V lost 5 bases, and 8 bases had no gene match. Germline assignment: CDR1 MNHEY and CDR2 SMNVEV (reference sequence). This CDR3 comprises 15 residues. This CDR3 reads CASSPTGGTGGELFF. The CDR3 nucleotides are TGTGCCAGCAGTCCAACAGGGGGCACGGGCGGGGAGCTGTTTTTT.

The V and J genes are TRBV7-7 and TRBJ2-5, with D possibly matching TRBD2 (5 bases). Germline CDR1 and CDR2: SSHAT and FNYEAQ (reference sequence). CDR3 size: 14 residues. V gave up 1 base and J gave up 4 bases, with 10 bases separating them. CDR3 bases: TGTGCCAGCAGCTTAGAGGCCCGGGGAGAGACCCAGTACTTC. As protein: CASSLEARGETQYF.

This clone was seen once. The rearrangement links TRBV7-2 to TRBJ2-6; 10 bases agree with TRBD1. Germline CDR1 reads SGHTA; CDR2 reads FQGNSA. V lost 5 bases to trimming and J lost 4 bases; unmatched junction nucleotides: 8. The CDR3 contains 17 residues. The CDR3 sequence is CASSHRQGAAGANVLTF. In nucleotides, the CDR3 is TGTGCCAGCAGCCACCGACAGGGGGCTGCGGGGGCCAACGTCCTGACTTTC.

With regard to this clone: The identical CDR3 is also encoded by other nucleotide sequences in the sample. V and J are TRBV2 and TRBJ2-3, with TRBD2 identical over 10 bases. V dropped 6 bases and J dropped 0; count of bases not matched to a gene: 3. This CDR3 is 15 amino acids long. Germline V gene lookup returns CDR1 SNHLY and CDR2 FYNNEI. CDR3 DNA sequence: TGTGCCAGCAGCCGACTAGCGGGCAGCACAGATACGCAGTATTTT. This sequence encodes CASSRLAGSTDTQYF.

J is TRBJ2-5 and V is TRBV4-1; 9 bases map to TRBD2. V trimming: 3 bases; J trimming: 9 bases; junction bases outside the gene matches: 14. Germline CDR1 reads MGHRA; CDR2 reads YSYEKL. This CDR3 has 16 amino acids. The CDR3 loop reads CASSHISGGLEGAQYF. The CDR3 DNA is TGCGCCAGCAGCCATATTAGCGGGGGCCTAGAAGGGGCCCAGTACTTC.

This clone was detected only a few times. The V gene is TRBV5-8, the J gene TRBJ2-1; 10 nucleotides line up with TRBD1. Germline assignment: CDR1 SGHTS and CDR2 YDEGEE. CDR3 length: 14 amino acids. The V segment lost 5 bases and the J segment 10 bases; nucleotides outside the gene matches: 9. In nucleotides, the CDR3 is TGTGCCAGCAGTACCGGGACAGGGGTGGGCGAGCAGTTCTTC. It encodes CASSTGTGVGEQFF.

In this sample, this clone turned up once. The chain carries TRBV25-1 and TRBJ2-5, with 13 bases fitting TRBD2. V was clipped by 3 bases and J by 1 base; unmatched bases: 2. Germline V CDR1 and CDR2: MGHDK, SYGVNS. The CDR3 covers 16 residues. CDR3 nucleotide sequence: TGTGCCAGCAGTGAGACTAGCGGGGGGCCCCAAGAGACCCAGTACTTC. Translated, it gives CASSETSGGPQETQYF.

The rearrangement uses TRBV2 and TRBJ2-2; D unclear. V lost 4 bases to trimming and J lost 4 bases, with 10 bases between them. Germline CDR1 SNHLY, CDR2 FYNNEI. This CDR3 has 14 residues. The CDR3 is CASSAAPGTGELFF. As DNA, the CDR3 is TGTGCCAGCAGTGCGGCGCCGGGCACCGGGGAGCTGTTTTTT.

This clone has only a few counts. The chain recombines TRBV25-1 with TRBJ1-2; 7 positions match TRBD1. Germline loops: CDR1 MGHDK, CDR2 SYGVNS. J was trimmed by 4 bases and V by 6 bases; bases with no gene match: 17. The CDR3 has 17 amino acids. The CDR3 reads CASRTPARDRRTYGYTF. The CDR3 DNA follows: TGTGCCAGCAGGACTCCCGCCCGGGACAGAAGAACCTATGGCTACACCTTC.

V gene TRBV13 combines with J gene TRBJ1-6; TRBD1 might be the D (5 bases). The CDR3 sequence is 14 residues long. Trimming removed 2 bases from V and 5 bases from J, with 7 bases in between. The germline V gene encodes CDR1 PRHDT and CDR2 FYEKMQ (reference sequence). The CDR3 protein is CASSLRGHNSPLHF. The CDR3 nucleotides read TGTGCCAGCAGCTTAAGGGGTCATAATTCACCCCTCCACTTT.

The V and J genes are TRBV7-6 and TRBJ2-5; possibly TRBD2 for D (6 bases). Germline V lookup: CDR1 SGHVS, CDR2 FNYEAQ. V gave up 4 bases and J gave up 5 bases, with 20 bases separating them. This CDR3 is 16 amino acids long. The CDR3 DNA is TGTGCCAGCAGCTCTGAGGCGCCCGGGACTGGGGAGACCCAGTACTTC. Protein: CASSSEAPGTGETQYF.

The table lists this clone with a count of one. The chain combines TRBV2 with TRBJ1-2; D is unresolved. Between the trimmed V and J ends, which lost 7 bases and 1 base, there was a span of 10 bases. Germline V lookup: CDR1 SNHLY, CDR2 FYNNEI. CDR3 length: 13 amino acids. CDR3 amino acids: CASTDGSNYGYTF. CDR3 coding DNA: TGTGCCAGCACCGACGGGAGTAACTATGGCTACACCTTC.

This sequence joins TRBV4-3 and TRBJ2-3; 14 bases match TRBD2. The V gene's germline CDR1 is LGHNA and CDR2 YSLEER. J lost 3 bases, V lost 3 bases, and 2 bases had no gene match. The CDR3 spans 16 residues. This chain's CDR3 is CASSQGLAGVTDTQYF. CDR3 coding DNA: TGCGCCAGCAGCCAGGGACTAGCGGGGGTTACAGATACGCAGTATTTT.

The gene calls are TRBV28 and TRBJ1-2; 7 nucleotides line up with TRBD1. Germline trimming cut 5 bases from V and 3 bases from J; bases unmatched to any gene: 6. In germline, CDR1 is MDHEN, CDR2 SYDVKM. The length of the CDR3 is 14 residues. The CDR3 here is CASSPGQVDYGYTF. DNA of the CDR3: TGTGCCAGCAGTCCTGGACAGGTAGACTATGGCTACACCTTC.

This clone has a single count. The V and J genes are TRBV6-1 and TRBJ1-1, with 9 bases lining up with TRBD1. This CDR3 spans 15 amino acids. The trim removed 6 bases at V and 6 bases at J, leaving 11 bases unmatched. In germline, CDR1 is MNHNS, CDR2 SASEGT. CDR3 bases: TGTGCCAGCAGCCGTCCCGGGACAGGGTTGGCTGAAGCTTTCTTT. It specifies CASSRPGTGLAEAFF.

Turning to this clone: Distinct nucleotide sequences in the sample also encode this CDR3. The chain couples TRBV9 to TRBJ2-3; 8 positions match TRBD1. There are 14 residues in the CDR3. CDR1 is SGDLS and CDR2 is YYNGEE in the germline V gene. V shed 4 bases and J 3 bases; nucleotides not matched to a gene: 4. This chain's CDR3 is CASSPRTGTDTQYF. DNA for the CDR3: TGTGCCAGCAGCCCCCGGACAGGGACAGATACGCAGTATTTT.

A single count supports this clone. The chain employs TRBV7-8 and TRBJ1-1; TRBD1 agrees at 10 bases. J was trimmed by 14 bases and V by 2 bases; bases with no gene match: 11. Germline V CDR1 and CDR2: SGHVS, FQNEAQ. The CDR3 spans 14 residues. The CDR3 is CASSLLDRGRLLFF. DNA for the CDR3: TGTGCCAGCAGCTTACTCGACAGGGGGCGACTTTTGTTCTTT.

This clone was seen a handful of times. V is TRBV6-5 and J is TRBJ1-1; 10 positions agree with TRBD1. The V and J ends lost 0 bases and 5 bases, in that order; junction bases with no gene match: 6. Per germline, CDR1 MNHEY and CDR2 SVGAGI. CDR3 length equals 16 residues. CDR3 loop: CASSYSRQGARTEAFF. CDR3 bases: TGTGCCAGCAGTTACTCGAGACAGGGGGCGCGGACTGAAGCTTTCTTT.

The V and J genes are TRBV5-1 and TRBJ2-1, with TRBD1 matching over 8 bases. Germline CDR1 is SGHRS and CDR2 is YFSETQ. After removal of 4 bases from V and 4 bases from J, the junction contained 7 bases not matched to a gene. The CDR3 contains 15 residues. The CDR3 loop reads CASSTGTGVYNEQFF. CDR3 nucleotide sequence: TGCGCCAGCAGCACCGGGACAGGAGTTTACAATGAGCAGTTCTTC.

Only a few counts were recorded for this clone. This rearrangement joins TRBV2 to TRBJ1-4; D gene ambiguous. The germline CDR1 and CDR2 sequences are SNHLY and FYNNEI. The CDR3 spans 16 residues. V was pared by 0 bases and J by 3 bases, with 11 bases between. This CDR3 reads CASSEAWWGANEKLFF. In DNA, the CDR3 is TGTGCCAGCAGTGAAGCGTGGTGGGGAGCTAATGAAAAACTGTTTTTT.

This clone has only a few counts. The chain links TRBV7-8 to TRBJ2-7; perhaps TRBD2 as D (6 bases). From germline, CDR1 is SGHVS and CDR2 FQNEAQ. V dropped 3 bases and J dropped 2 bases, with 14 bases sitting between them. The CDR3 contains 15 residues. The CDR3 protein is CASSLDYSRAYEQYF. CDR3 DNA sequence: TGTGCCAGCAGCTTGGACTATTCACGGGCCTACGAGCAGTACTTC.